The sequence of this TCR beta chain was determined in a study of T-cell reconstitution after alpha-beta-depleted transplantation in children. Findings and caveats of the study: At one year after transplant, newly produced T cells mostly accounted for T-cell counts and diversity.

The V gene's germline CDR1 is SGHRS and CDR2 YFSETQ. V was trimmed by 0 bases and J by 3 bases, leaving 13 bases between them. The CDR3 totals 15 residues. Library preparation (for TCRbeta) was performed with unique molecular identifiers. From the PCR reads, TCRdb called clonotypes with MiXCR, one entry per CDR3 protein. The table has around 450,000 distinct CDR3 sequences, 15% to 20% seen once. This clonotype has only a few counts. What it binds is unknown. This sequence joins TRBV5-1 and TRBJ2-7; weak D call: TRBD2 (6 bases). The sample here was PBMCs, mostly from graft donor cells, taken 360 days after TCRalphabeta/CD19-depleted stem cell transplant. This receptor was taken from a boy less than two years old who had a stem cell transplant for Wiskott-Aldrich syndrome, so the T cells may come from the graft donor. CDR3 sequence reads: CASSLALSGLYEQYF. The CDR3 nucleotides are TGCGCCAGCAGCTTGGCCCTTAGCGGCCTCTACGAGCAGTACTTC.